The 31 T cell receptor beta chains reported below all come from one sample, sequenced in a study of T cell repertoires in cytomegalovirus infection. Which antigens these TCRs recognize remains unknown. TCRdb reprocessed the reads with MiXCR, giving one entry per CDR3 protein. The profile shows under 95,000 distinct CDR3 sequences, more than 40% of them singletons. The starting material was CD8+ T cells from cultured PBMCs, obtained from culture after CMV antigen stimulation. These receptors all stem from a human donor in good health (CMV status not recorded). Some clones in this sample may be carry-over from other donors' samples.

The rearrangement links TRBV10-3 to TRBJ1-2, with 7 bases fitting TRBD1. This CDR3 spans 14 amino acids. V shed 7 bases, J shed 5 bases, and the junction held 10 bases outside the gene matches. Per the germline V gene, CDR1 is ENHRY and CDR2 is SYGVKD. CDR3: CAITTSGTAYGYTF. For the CDR3, the DNA is TGTGCCATCACTACATCCGGGACAGCTTATGGCTACACCTTC.

The chain links TRBV7-3 to TRBJ2-1; the D gene could be TRBD1 or TRBD2 (5 bases each). V lost 6 bases and J lost 0, with 12 bases in between. CDR1 SGHTA and CDR2 FQGTGA come from the germline V gene. CDR3 size: 15 residues. CDR3 region: CASRNGASSYNEQFF. As DNA, the CDR3 is TGTGCCAGCAGGAACGGGGCTAGCTCCTACAATGAGCAGTTCTTC.

This clonotype occurred a few times. The V and J genes are TRBV6-1 and TRBJ2-3; TRBD2 might be the D (6 bases). Germline V CDR1 and CDR2: MNHNS, SASEGT. Trimming removed 5 bases at V and 0 bases at J, with 12 bases between. The CDR3 consists of 15 residues. The CDR3 reads CASSRIAESTDTQYF. In DNA form, the CDR3 reads TGTGCCAGCAGTCGGATAGCGGAAAGCACAGATACGCAGTATTTT.

The V gene is TRBV4-2, the J gene TRBJ2-7; TRBD1 might be the D (5 bases). CDR3 size: 17 residues. V dropped 0 bases and J dropped 0 bases, with 15 bases sitting between them. Germline lookup yields CDR1 LGHNA and CDR2 YNFKEQ. The CDR3: CASSQDPRRGASYEQYF. The CDR3 DNA follows: TGTGCCAGCAGCCAAGATCCGAGAAGGGGCGCCTCCTACGAGCAGTACTTC.

This rearrangement joins TRBV27 to TRBJ2-1; D is perhaps TRBD2 (7 bases). Germline CDR1 and CDR2: MNHEY and SMNVEV (reference sequence). The CDR3 runs to 14 residues. The V end was cut by 2 bases, the J end by 4 bases, with 9 bases between. The CDR3 DNA follows: TGTGCCAGCAGTTTAGCGGGGGCGTACAATGAGCAGTTCTTC. Its protein product is CASSLAGAYNEQFF.

The chain carries TRBV28 and TRBJ2-7; 7 nucleotides align to TRBD2. This CDR3 contains 16 residues. Germline V CDR1 and CDR2: MDHEN, SYDVKM. The V segment lost 6 bases and the J segment 0 bases; nucleotides outside the gene matches: 11. CDR3 nucleotides: TGTGCCAGCAGAAGGCTAGCGGACCTCAGCTCCTACGAGCAGTACTTC. Residues: CASRRLADLSSYEQYF.

This clonotype has a handful of counts. This chain connects TRBV28 to TRBJ2-5; TRBD1 is a possible D gene (7 bases). V shed 5 bases and J shed 0 bases, with 13 bases lying between them. Germline assignment: CDR1 MDHEN and CDR2 SYDVKM. The CDR3 is 15 residues long. The CDR3 region has the DNA TGTGCCAGCAGTGCGGGACAGTCGTACCAAGAGACCCAGTACTTC. Amino acid sequence: CASSAGQSYQETQYF.

This clonotype has at least ten counts. This chain links TRBV7-2 with TRBJ2-7; TRBD2 aligns across 10 bases. Germline V gene lookup returns CDR1 SGHTA and CDR2 FQGNSA. The CDR3 runs 16 residues. V gave up 2 bases and J gave up 5 bases; unmatched junction bases: 9. CDR3 DNA: TGTGCCAGCAGCTTATGGCTAGCGGGAGAGGAAGACGAGCAGTACTTC. Translating gives CASSLWLAGEEDEQYF.

The J gene is TRBJ2-7, the V gene TRBV27, with a possible D match to TRBD1 (5 bases). V gave up 0 bases and J gave up 0 bases, with 9 bases separating them. This CDR3 has 15 amino acids. CDR1 and CDR2 from the germline V gene are MNHEY and SMNVEV (reference sequence). DNA for the CDR3: TGTGCCAGCAGTTTATCTTGGGGCCGCTCCTACGAGCAGTACTTC. It specifies CASSLSWGRSYEQYF.

This clonotype was seen many times. The chain employs TRBV7-8 and TRBJ2-7; weak D call: TRBD2 (7 bases). The CDR3 is 16 amino acids. CDR1 is SGHVS and CDR2 is FQNEAQ in the germline V gene. V was shortened by 0 bases and J by 2 bases, with 14 bases between the two germline ends. CDR3 sequence: CASSLAGGLAAYEQYF. The CDR3 coding sequence is TGTGCCAGCAGCTTAGCGGGGGGGCTAGCGGCCTACGAGCAGTACTTC.

This chain joins TRBV28 and TRBJ2-4; possibly TRBD2 for D (5 bases). The length of the CDR3 is 15 residues. Germline CDR1 MDHEN, CDR2 SYDVKM. Between the trimmed V and J ends, which lost 5 bases and 8 bases, there was a span of 19 bases. CDR3 coding DNA: TGTGCCAGCAGTCCTCTCCCGGAGAGGGCGGACATTCAGTACTTC. Its protein is CASSPLPERADIQYF.

The chain has TRBV4-1 and TRBJ2-7, with 9 bases matching TRBD1. Germline values: CDR1 MGHRA, CDR2 YSYEKL. The CDR3 has 15 amino acids. J gave up 5 bases and V 4 bases, and 9 bases lay outside the gene matches. CDR3 region: CASSLEGQGVDEQYF. CDR3 bases: TGCGCCAGCAGCCTAGAGGGACAGGGTGTCGACGAGCAGTACTTC.

The genes are TRBV19 and TRBJ1-5; D is uncertain. Per germline, CDR1 LNHDA and CDR2 SQIVND (reference sequence). Between the trimmed V and J ends, which lost 3 bases and 1 base, there was a span of 7 bases. The CDR3 runs to 14 residues. In DNA, the CDR3 is TGTGCCAGTAGTATTTCACTGAGCAATCAGCCCCAGCATTTT. Translation: CASSISLSNQPQHF.

The CDR3 DNA is TGTGCCAGCAGTGAAGCTGTCCGGGCTAGCGGGGGGGCTCGCTCCTACAATGAGCAGTTCTTC. This gives the protein CASSEAVRASGGARSYNEQFF. This sequence joins TRBV2 and TRBJ2-1; the match to TRBD2 covers 12 bases. V dropped 0 bases and J dropped 0; count of bases not matched to a gene: 12. This CDR3 region has 21 residues. Germline CDR1 is SNHLY and CDR2 is FYNNEI.

In this sample, this clonotype turned up a few times. The V gene is TRBV6-5, the J gene TRBJ2-1; 8 bases match TRBD1. From germline, CDR1 is MNHEY and CDR2 SVGAGI. CDR3 length: 17 amino acids. V lost 6 bases, J lost 1 base, and 11 bases stayed unmatched. The CDR3 loop reads CASSHVDRAESYNEQFF. DNA for the CDR3: TGTGCCAGCAGCCACGTGGACAGGGCAGAGTCCTACAATGAGCAGTTCTTC.

This clonotype was seen ten or more times. The chain uses TRBV7-2 and TRBJ2-3, with TRBD2 as a possible D gene (7 bases). The V gene lost 5 bases and the J gene lost 5 bases, with 14 bases spanning the gap. Looked up from germline, CDR1 is SGHTA and CDR2 is FQGNSA. The CDR3 runs 14 residues. The CDR3 DNA follows: TGTGCCAGCAGCCTGCGGGGGCAGGGAGATACGCAGTATTTT. This encodes CASSLRGQGDTQYF.

The chain couples TRBV27 to TRBJ2-7, with D possibly matching TRBD1 (7 bases). There are 14 residues in the CDR3. Germline V gene sequence: CDR1 MNHEY, CDR2 SMNVEV (reference sequence). Trimming removed 3 bases from V and 3 bases from J, with 12 bases in between. CDR3 nucleotide sequence: TGTGCCAGCAGTTTGTCAGGGGGGAACTACGAGCAGTACTTC. As protein: CASSLSGGNYEQYF.

This clonotype was observed a few times. The chain uses TRBV7-4 and TRBJ2-1; 7 bases fit TRBD1. Looked up from germline, CDR1 is SGHVT and CDR2 is SQSDAQ. The CDR3 runs 12 residues. V lost 7 bases to trimming and J lost 8 bases; unmatched junction nucleotides: 5. The CDR3 coding sequence is TGTGCCAGCACCTGGGACAGCGATGAGCAGTTCTTC. The encoded protein is CASTWDSDEQFF.

There are a few counts of this clonotype. The chain joins TRBV7-9 to TRBJ2-1; no clear D. V dropped 5 bases and J dropped 0 bases, with 17 bases sitting between them. Germline values: CDR1 SEHNR, CDR2 FQNEAQ (reference sequence). The CDR3 contains 17 residues. This CDR3 reads CASSPRNHEPSYNEQFF. The CDR3 nucleotides read TGTGCCAGCAGCCCCAGAAACCATGAGCCCTCCTACAATGAGCAGTTCTTC. Variable domain in full (rest from reference TRBV7-9 and TRBJ2-1): DTGVSQNPRHKITKRGQNVTFRCDPISEHNRLYWYRQTLGQGPEFLTYFQNEAQLEKSRLLSDRFSAERPKGSFSTLEIQRTEQGDSAMYLCASSPRNHEPSYNEQFFGPGTRLTVL.

This clonotype was detected many times. This rearrangement joins TRBV7-8 to TRBJ2-7, with D hard to call. The germline V and J ends were trimmed by 5 bases and 4 bases, with 9 bases remaining between them. CDR1 is SGHVS, CDR2 FQNEAQ, per germline. The CDR3 has 12 amino acids. CDR3 in DNA: TGTGCCAGCAGCCCCGGGCAATACGAGCAGTACTTC. Translating it yields CASSPGQYEQYF. The complete variable domain, with remaining parts taken from reference TRBV7-8 and TRBJ2-7, reads GAGVSQSPRYKVAKRGQDVALRCDPISGHVSLFWYQQALGQGPEFLTYFQNEAQLDKSGLPSDRFFAERPEGSVSTLKIQRTQQEDSAVYLCASSPGQYEQYFGPGTRLTVT.

V gene TRBV7-8 combines with J gene TRBJ1-6, with no clear D. V lost 9 bases to trimming and J lost 4 bases, with 10 bases between them. The V gene's germline CDR1 is SGHVS and CDR2 FQNEAQ. CDR3 length equals 13 residues. CDR3: CASHPSYNSPLHF. CDR3 coding DNA: TGTGCCAGTCACCCCTCTTATAATTCACCCCTCCACTTT. Full variable domain (remainder filled in from reference TRBV7-8 and TRBJ1-6): GAGVSQSPRYKVAKRGQDVALRCDPISGHVSLFWYQQALGQGPEFLTYFQNEAQLDKSGLPSDRFFAERPEGSVSTLKIQRTQQEDSAVYLCASHPSYNSPLHFGNGTRLTVT.

The V call is TRBV28, the J call TRBJ2-2; 7 nucleotides match TRBD2. V was clipped by 4 bases and J by 0 bases; unmatched bases: 8. In germline, CDR1 is MDHEN, CDR2 SYDVKM. The CDR3 totals 17 residues. The CDR3 loop reads CASSWAGALTNTGELFF. CDR3 DNA: TGTGCCAGCAGTTGGGCGGGAGCCCTGACGAACACCGGGGAGCTGTTTTTT.

This clonotype turned up a few times. Its ends do not fully match the called genes, so a read error is possible. V and J are TRBV7-2 and TRBJ2-5; 10 positions match TRBD2. The germline V gene has CDR1 SGHTA and CDR2 FQGNSA. This CDR3 contains 19 residues. The CDR3 DNA follows: TGTGCCAGCAGCTTAATAGTAGCTAGCGGGAGACCCGAAGGGGAGACCCAATACTTC. Protein product: CASSLIVASGRPEGETQYF.

The chain links TRBV12-3 or TRBV12-4 to TRBJ1-1; tentative D call: TRBD1 (5 bases). This CDR3 spans 14 amino acids. V dropped 5 bases and J dropped 6 bases, with 16 bases sitting between them. The DNA of the CDR3 is TGTGCCAGCAGTCCGGGACTCCCGAGGGCTGAAGCTTTCTTT. This gives the protein CASSPGLPRAEAFF.

CDR3 sequence (DNA): TGTGCCAGCAGTGAAGCAAGGACAGAGATCGGTGGCTACACCTTC. It codes for CASSEARTEIGGYTF. The gene calls are TRBV2 and TRBJ1-2, with D possibly TRBD1 on 6 matching bases. The CDR3 loop spans 15 amino acids. V was cut by 0 bases and J by 7 bases, with 15 bases left in between. Germline CDR1 is SNHLY and CDR2 is FYNNEI.

J is TRBJ1-1 and V is TRBV28; D is unclear. CDR1 MDHEN and CDR2 SYDVKM come from the germline V gene. The CDR3 consists of 13 residues. Trimming stripped 5 bases from V and 2 bases from J, with 9 bases between. The DNA for the CDR3 is TGTGCCAGCAGTCTCGTCCGCAACACTGAAGCTTTCTTT. As protein: CASSLVRNTEAFF.

The chain uses TRBV6-4 and TRBJ2-1; tentatively, D is TRBD2 (5 bases). CDR3 length: 13 amino acids. Germline V lookup: CDR1 MRHNA, CDR2 SNTAGT. Deletions cut 0 bases from V and 5 bases from J, with 5 bases between. The CDR3 bases are TGTGCCAGCAGTGACTCCGGGAACAATGAGCAGTTCTTC. This encodes CASSDSGNNEQFF.

CDR3 nucleotides: TGCGCCAGCGGCGACAGGGCGTCTGGAAACACCATATATTTT. This gives the protein CASGDRASGNTIYF. This chain joins TRBV4-1 and TRBJ1-3, with TRBD1 matching over 7 bases. V trimming: 8 bases; J trimming: 1 base; junction bases outside the gene matches: 5. Looked up from germline, CDR1 is MGHRA and CDR2 is YSYEKL. CDR3 length equals 14 residues.

This clonotype was counted only a few times. The gene calls are TRBV7-6 and TRBJ2-1; D perhaps matches TRBD1 (5 bases). V lost 1 base, J lost 5 bases, and 12 bases lay in between. Germline assignment: CDR1 SGHVS and CDR2 FNYEAQ. CDR3 length: 15 residues. The CDR3, as DNA: TGTGCCAGCAGCTTAGGGGGCCGACCAAACAATGAGCAGTTCTTC. Translation gives CASSLGGRPNNEQFF.

The rearrangement uses TRBV7-8 and TRBJ2-1; tentative D call: TRBD2 (5 bases). Germline V lookup: CDR1 SGHVS, CDR2 FQNEAQ. The V and J ends lost 7 bases and 6 bases respectively, with 16 bases between them. The CDR3 extends over 14 amino acids. The CDR3 sequence: CASTTLPGGNEQFF. CDR3 nucleotides: TGTGCCAGCACCACGCTCCCCGGAGGCAATGAGCAGTTCTTC.

This clonotype came up a few times. This chain uses TRBV25-1 with TRBJ2-1, with unresolved D. This CDR3 has 12 amino acids. The ends were cut back, 4 bases at V and 7 bases at J, with 8 bases in the middle. Germline loops: CDR1 MGHDK, CDR2 SYGVNS. CDR3 bases: TGTGCCAGCAGTGGGATGGGTAATGAGCAGTTCTTC. Translation gives CASSGMGNEQFF.